This T cell receptor (beta chain) was captured in a study of CD8 T cells in ankylosing spondylitis. Findings and caveats of the study: What appeared characteristic of ankylosing spondylitis blood was a TCR beta motif of fewer than ten highly homologous variants. Earlier authors reported some of these motif variants in reactive arthritis synovial fluid and blood. There was reportedly significant enrichment of clones that were disease-linked in matched ankylosing spondylitis synovial fluid.

This clonotype was detected many times. What it binds is not known. Trimming took 5 bases from V and 2 from J, leaving 17 bases between them. Germline V CDR1 and CDR2: MDHEN, SYDVKM. This CDR3 has 16 residues. Preparation of TCR beta libraries was done by quantitative 5'-RACE with molecular barcodes. TCRdb reprocessed the 5' RACE reads via MiXCR and lists one record per CDR3 protein. Found here are roughly 60,000 distinct CDR3 sequences, around 6.5% of them singletons; the top ten hold about 5%. This clonotype originated in a male donor with ankylosing spondylitis. The sequenced material came from synovial fluid, either unsorted or a sorted T cell fraction (not recorded which). This chain uses TRBV28 with TRBJ2-3, with a possible D match to TRBD2 (5 bases). The DNA of the CDR3 is TGTGCCAGCAGTCTCCGGACTCGGCCCTACACAGATACGCAGTATTTT. Amino acid sequence: CASSLRTRPYTDTQYF.